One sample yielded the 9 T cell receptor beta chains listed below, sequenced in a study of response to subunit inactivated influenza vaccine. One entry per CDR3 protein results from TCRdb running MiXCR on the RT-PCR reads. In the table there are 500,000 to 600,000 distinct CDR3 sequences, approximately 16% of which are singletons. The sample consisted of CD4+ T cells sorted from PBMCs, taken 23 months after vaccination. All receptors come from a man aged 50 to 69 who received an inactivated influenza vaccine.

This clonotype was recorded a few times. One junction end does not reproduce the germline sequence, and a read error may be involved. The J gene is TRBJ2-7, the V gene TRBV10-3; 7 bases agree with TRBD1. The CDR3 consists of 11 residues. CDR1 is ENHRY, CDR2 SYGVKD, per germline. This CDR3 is CAISNRGEKYF. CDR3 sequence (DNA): TGTGCCATCAGCAACAGGGGCGAGAAGTACTTC.

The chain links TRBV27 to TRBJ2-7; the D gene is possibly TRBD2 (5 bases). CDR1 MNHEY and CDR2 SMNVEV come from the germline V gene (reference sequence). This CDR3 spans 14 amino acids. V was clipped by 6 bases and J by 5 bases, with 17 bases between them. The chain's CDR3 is CASSPFRAGHEQYF. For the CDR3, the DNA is TGTGCCAGCAGCCCCTTCCGGGCGGGCCACGAGCAGTACTTC.

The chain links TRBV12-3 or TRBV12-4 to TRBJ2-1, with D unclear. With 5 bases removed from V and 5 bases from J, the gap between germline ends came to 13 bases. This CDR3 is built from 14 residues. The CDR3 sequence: CASSAPPGDNEQFF. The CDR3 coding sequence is TGTGCCAGCAGTGCCCCGCCAGGCGACAATGAGCAGTTCTTC.

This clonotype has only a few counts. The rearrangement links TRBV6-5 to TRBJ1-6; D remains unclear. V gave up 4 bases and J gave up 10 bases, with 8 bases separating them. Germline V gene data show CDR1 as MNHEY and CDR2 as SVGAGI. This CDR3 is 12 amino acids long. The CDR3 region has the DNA TGTGCCAGCAGTTTACTCATGTCACCCCTCCACTTT. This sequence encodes CASSLLMSPLHF.

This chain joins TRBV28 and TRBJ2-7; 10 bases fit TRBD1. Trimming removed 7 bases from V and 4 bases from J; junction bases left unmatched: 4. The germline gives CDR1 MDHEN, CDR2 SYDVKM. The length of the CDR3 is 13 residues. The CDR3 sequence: CASKTGGRYEQYF. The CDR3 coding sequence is TGTGCCAGCAAGACAGGGGGCAGGTACGAGCAGTACTTC. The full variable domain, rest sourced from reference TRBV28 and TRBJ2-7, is DVKVTQSSRYLVKRTGEKVFLECVQDMDHENMFWYRQDPGLGLRLIYFSYDVKMKEKGDIPEGYSVSREKKERFSLILESASTNQTSMYLCASKTGGRYEQYFGPGTRLTVT.

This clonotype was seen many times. CDR3 protein: CASSFYRGTDTQYF. The CDR3 DNA follows: TGTGCCAGCAGTTTCTACAGGGGCACAGATACGCAGTATTTT. The rearrangement joins TRBV12-3 or TRBV12-4 to TRBJ2-3; D possibly corresponds to TRBD1 (6 bases). The CDR3 contains 14 residues. With 3 bases removed from V and 1 base from J, the gap between germline ends came to 8 bases.

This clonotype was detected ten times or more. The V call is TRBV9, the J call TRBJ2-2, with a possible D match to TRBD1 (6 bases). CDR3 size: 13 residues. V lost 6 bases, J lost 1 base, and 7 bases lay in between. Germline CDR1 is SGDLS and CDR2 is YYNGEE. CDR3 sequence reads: CASKGQNTGELFF. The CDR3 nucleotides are TGTGCCAGCAAGGGACAGAACACCGGGGAGCTGTTTTTT.

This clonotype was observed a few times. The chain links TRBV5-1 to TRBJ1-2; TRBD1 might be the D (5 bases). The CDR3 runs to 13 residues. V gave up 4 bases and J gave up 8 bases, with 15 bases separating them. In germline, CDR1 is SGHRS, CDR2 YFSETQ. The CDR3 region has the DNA TGCGCCAGCAGCCAGGGAAGAGGGGAAGGCTACACCTTC. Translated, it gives CASSQGRGEGYTF.

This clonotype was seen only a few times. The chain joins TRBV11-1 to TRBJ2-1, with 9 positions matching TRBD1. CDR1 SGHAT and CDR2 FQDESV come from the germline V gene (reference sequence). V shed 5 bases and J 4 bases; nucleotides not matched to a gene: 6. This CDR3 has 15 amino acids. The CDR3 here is CASSRRDREYNEQFF. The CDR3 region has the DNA TGTGCCAGCAGCCGCCGGGACAGGGAGTACAATGAGCAGTTCTTC.